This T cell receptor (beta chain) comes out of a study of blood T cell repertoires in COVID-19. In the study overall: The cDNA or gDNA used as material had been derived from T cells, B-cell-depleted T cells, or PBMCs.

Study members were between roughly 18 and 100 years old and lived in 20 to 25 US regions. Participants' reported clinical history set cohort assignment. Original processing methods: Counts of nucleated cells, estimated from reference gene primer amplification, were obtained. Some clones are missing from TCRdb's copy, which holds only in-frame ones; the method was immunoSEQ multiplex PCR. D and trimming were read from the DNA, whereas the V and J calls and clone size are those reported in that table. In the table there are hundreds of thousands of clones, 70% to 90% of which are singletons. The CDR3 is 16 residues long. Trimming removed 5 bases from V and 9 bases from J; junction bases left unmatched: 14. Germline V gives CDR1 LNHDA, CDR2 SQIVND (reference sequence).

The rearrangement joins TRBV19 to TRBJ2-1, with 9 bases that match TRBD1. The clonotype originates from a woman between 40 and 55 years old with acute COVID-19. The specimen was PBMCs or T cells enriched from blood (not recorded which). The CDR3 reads CASSFGSGQGIGEQFF. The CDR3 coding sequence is TGTGCCAGTAGTTTTGGGTCAGGACAGGGGATTGGTGAGCAGTTCTTC. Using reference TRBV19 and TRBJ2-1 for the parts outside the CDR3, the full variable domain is DGGITQSPKYLFRKEGQNVTLSCEQNLNHDAMYWYRQDPGQGLRLIYYSQIVNDFQKGDIAEGYSVSREKKESFPLTVTSAQKNPTAFYLCASSFGSGQGIGEQFFGPGTRLTVL.